Shown below are 16 T cell receptor beta chains from a single sample sequenced in a study of blood T cell repertoires in COVID-19. The repertoire was sequenced with immunoSEQ multiplex PCR; TCRdb's copy has only in-frame clones and lacks some. The sample has 200,000 or so clones; roughly 79% are singletons. Input material: peripheral blood. The receptors come from an elderly woman with COVID-19, enrolled during active disease.

This clone was found a few times. The V call is TRBV30, the J call TRBJ2-2; perhaps TRBD1 as D (5 bases). Germline V gene data show CDR1 as GTSNPN and CDR2 as SVGIG (reference sequence). Trimming shortened V by 5 bases and J by 5 bases, and 12 bases separated the two germline ends. The CDR3 has 13 amino acids. DNA of the CDR3: TGTGCCTGGGCTCCAGGGTTGACCGGGGAGCTGTTTTTT. It is translated as CAWAPGLTGELFF.

This chain joins TRBV6-5 and TRBJ1-4; TRBD1 matches at 7 bases. The germline V gene encodes CDR1 MNHEY and CDR2 SVGAGI. The CDR3 loop spans 15 amino acids. V was pared by 6 bases and J by 4 bases, with 8 bases of the junction left unmatched. CDR3 nucleotides: TGTGCCAGCAGGTCCGGGACAGCACATAATGAAAAACTGTTTTTT. Residues: CASRSGTAHNEKLFF.

The J gene is TRBJ2-3, the V gene TRBV18; 7 bases align to TRBD1. The CDR3 has 14 amino acids. The V gene end was trimmed by 0 bases and the J gene end by 6 bases; junction bases not matched to a gene: 3. The germline V gene has CDR1 KGHSH and CDR2 LQKENI. The DNA for the CDR3 is TGTGCCAGCTCACCACCGGGACAGTATGATACGCAGTATTTT. It translates to CASSPPGQYDTQYF.

The rearrangement links TRBV27 to TRBJ2-7; 14 bases fit TRBD2. The V segment lost 5 bases and the J segment 7 bases; nucleotides outside the gene matches: 7. Germline V lookup: CDR1 MNHEY, CDR2 SMNVEV (reference sequence). The CDR3 runs to 15 residues. CDR3 sequence: CASSARLAGGPEQYF. The CDR3 DNA is TGTGCCAGCAGTGCCCGACTAGCGGGGGGGCCTGAGCAGTACTTC.

V usage is TRBV7-2 and J usage is TRBJ2-7; 7 positions match TRBD2. The CDR3 has 15 residues. From germline, CDR1 is SGHTA and CDR2 FQGNSA. With V trimmed by 5 bases and J by 2 bases, 9 bases remained unmatched. CDR3 in DNA: TGTGCCAGCAGCCCAGCTAGCGGCCTCACCTACGAGCAGTACTTC. Residues: CASSPASGLTYEQYF. Variable domain in full (rest from reference TRBV7-2 and TRBJ2-7): GAGVSQSPSNKVTEKGKDVELRCDPISGHTALYWYRQSLGQGLEFLIYFQGNSAPDKSGLPSDRFSAERTGGSVSTLTIQRTQQEDSAVYLCASSPASGLTYEQYFGPGTRLTVT.

In this sample, this clone turned up a few times. V gene TRBV11-3 combines with J gene TRBJ2-7; weak D call: TRBD1 (6 bases). Germline V gives CDR1 SGHNT, CDR2 YENEEA. The CDR3 loop spans 15 amino acids. The V end was cut by 1 base, the J end by 0 bases, with 10 bases between. CDR3 protein: CASSLGGQSSYEQYF. Written as DNA, the CDR3 is TGTGCCAGCAGCTTAGGCGGACAGAGCTCCTACGAGCAGTACTTC.

This clone has just one count. The chain recombines TRBV28 with TRBJ1-1; D gene uncertain. Trimming took off 4 bases at V and 11 bases at J, with 14 bases between the two ends. The CDR3 has 12 residues. CDR1 is MDHEN, CDR2 SYDVKM, per germline. As DNA, the CDR3 is TGTGCCAGCAGTTATGAGGCGTATCAGGCTTTCTTT. Residues: CASSYEAYQAFF. Variable domain in full (rest from reference TRBV28 and TRBJ1-1): DVKVTQSSRYLVKRTGEKVFLECVQDMDHENMFWYRQDPGLGLRLIYFSYDVKMKEKGDIPEGYSVSREKKERFSLILESASTNQTSMYLCASSYEAYQAFFGQGTRLTVV.

The chain couples TRBV28 to TRBJ2-7; 7 bases are a match to TRBD2. The length of the CDR3 is 13 residues. The junction had 9 bases not matched to a gene; V was cut back by 6 bases and J by 7 bases. CDR1 and CDR2 (germline): MDHEN, SYDVKM. DNA for the CDR3: TGTGCCAGCAGCTGGGGAGGGCCGGGTGAGCAGTACTTC. Translation gives CASSWGGPGEQYF.

This clone has only one observation. This rearrangement joins TRBV18 to TRBJ2-1, with D possibly TRBD1 on 5 matching bases. V gave up 0 bases and J gave up 0 bases, with 9 bases separating them. CDR3 length equals 16 residues. Germline V gene sequence: CDR1 KGHSH, CDR2 LQKENI. In DNA form, the CDR3 reads TGTGCCAGCTCACCACCAGTGGGGCACTCCTACAATGAGCAGTTCTTC. This translates into CASSPPVGHSYNEQFF.

The gene calls are TRBV27 and TRBJ2-7; 11 nucleotides agree with TRBD2. This CDR3 has 13 amino acids. The germline V gene has CDR1 MNHEY and CDR2 SMNVEV (reference sequence). J lost 4 bases, V lost 8 bases, and 4 bases had no gene match. DNA of the CDR3: TGTGCCAGCGCACTAGCGGGAGATTACGAGCAGTACTTC. Amino acids: CASALAGDYEQYF.

This rearrangement joins TRBV19 to TRBJ1-3; D uncertain. Trimming shortened V by 3 bases and J by 0 bases, and 12 bases separated the two germline ends. The CDR3 consists of 16 residues. The germline V gene has CDR1 LNHDA and CDR2 SQIVND (reference sequence). Here the CDR3 reads CASSIGGDYSGNTIYF. The CDR3 DNA follows: TGTGCCAGTAGTATTGGCGGAGATTACTCTGGAAACACCATATATTTT.

The chain employs TRBV6-5 and TRBJ1-1, with TRBD1 as a possible D gene (6 bases). This CDR3 comprises 13 residues. V was clipped by 2 bases and J by 4 bases, with 8 bases between them. Germline V gene data show CDR1 as MNHEY and CDR2 as SVGAGI. CDR3 loop: CASSYRGTTEAFF. CDR3 nucleotide sequence: TGTGCCAGCAGTTACAGGGGGACCACTGAAGCTTTCTTT.

This chain joins TRBV5-1 and TRBJ1-4; 9 nucleotides agree with TRBD1. CDR3 length: 13 amino acids. After removal of 5 bases from V and 6 bases from J, the junction contained 2 bases not matched to a gene. Germline CDR1 SGHRS, CDR2 YFSETQ. In nucleotides, the CDR3 is TGCGCCAGCAGGGGACAGGGAGATGAAAAACTGTTTTTT. It yields the protein CASRGQGDEKLFF.

This clone was observed a handful of times. A read error may produce the germline difference seen at one junction end. The rearrangement uses TRBV7-2 and TRBJ1-2; D unresolved. The CDR3 length is 15 residues. The germline V gene encodes CDR1 SGHTA and CDR2 FQGNSA. The CDR3 sequence: CASTLGDQANYGYTF. The CDR3 nucleotides are TGTGCCAGCACCTTAGGCGACCAGGCTAACTATGGCTACACCTTC.

V is TRBV3-1 (or the pseudogene TRBV3-2) and J is TRBJ2-7; TRBD1 agrees at 8 bases. The germline CDR1 and CDR2 sequences are LGHDT and YNNKEL (reference sequence). V gave up 1 base and J gave up 2 bases; unmatched junction bases: 7. The CDR3 length is 16 residues. The chain's CDR3 is CASSQGQGLPTYEQYF. CDR3 DNA: TGTGCCAGCAGCCAAGGACAGGGGCTACCTACCTACGAGCAGTACTTC.

The genes are TRBV7-9 and TRBJ1-4, with TRBD1 as a possible D gene (5 bases). The ends were cut back, 10 bases at V and 6 bases at J, with 12 bases in the middle. The CDR3 covers 12 residues. Germline CDR1 reads SEHNR; CDR2 reads FQNEAQ (reference sequence). The CDR3 DNA reads as TGTGCCATCGGGGGGTCCCATGAAAAACTGTTTTTT. It translates to CAIGGSHEKLFF.